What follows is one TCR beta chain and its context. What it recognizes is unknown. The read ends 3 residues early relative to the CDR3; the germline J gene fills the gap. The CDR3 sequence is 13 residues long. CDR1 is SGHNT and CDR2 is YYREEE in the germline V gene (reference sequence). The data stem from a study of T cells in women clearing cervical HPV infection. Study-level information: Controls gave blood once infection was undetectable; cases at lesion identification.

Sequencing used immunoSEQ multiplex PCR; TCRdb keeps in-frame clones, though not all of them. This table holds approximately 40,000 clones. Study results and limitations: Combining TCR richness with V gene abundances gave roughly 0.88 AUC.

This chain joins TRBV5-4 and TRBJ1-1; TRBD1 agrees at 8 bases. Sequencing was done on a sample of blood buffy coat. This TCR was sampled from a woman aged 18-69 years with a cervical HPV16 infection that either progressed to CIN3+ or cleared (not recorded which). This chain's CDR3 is CASSLDPQGAAFF. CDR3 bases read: TGTGCCAGCAGCTTGGACCCCCAGGGGGCG.